This T cell receptor (beta chain) stems from a study of shared clonotypes between healthy human individuals. Findings and caveats of the study: Rarefaction analysis demonstrated incomplete sorted-subset sequencing notwithstanding large depth. It was the non-shared clonotypes that had lower generation probabilities than clonotypes shared by all four donors.

Regarding this clone: What it binds is not known.

Unmatched junction bases numbered 7, after V lost 2 bases and J lost 3 bases. Germline V gives CDR1 SGHTA, CDR2 FQGTGA. The CDR3 length is 16 residues. Naive CD8 cells, CD45RO-negative and positively selected for CCR7, excluded terminally differentiated effector memory CD45RA+ cells. It was across several immunoSEQ plates that each subset's genomic DNA was evenly split. Sorted-subset replicate PCR reactions were performed with about 200 ng DNA, corresponding to 25,000 to 35,000 T cell genomes. TCRdb's copy holds only in-frame clones and misses some; the assay was immunoSEQ multiplex PCR. The sample includes roughly 810,000 clones, approximately 96% of them seen just once.

The TCR sequence derives from a man younger than 45 in good health. This rearrangement joins TRBV7-3 to TRBJ2-4; 7 nucleotides align to TRBD2. The sequencing input was naive CD8+ T cells sorted from blood. CDR3 DNA: TGTGCCAGCAGCTTAGACGGGACTACGGGCAAAAACATTCAGTACTTC. Residues: CASSLDGTTGKNIQYF.